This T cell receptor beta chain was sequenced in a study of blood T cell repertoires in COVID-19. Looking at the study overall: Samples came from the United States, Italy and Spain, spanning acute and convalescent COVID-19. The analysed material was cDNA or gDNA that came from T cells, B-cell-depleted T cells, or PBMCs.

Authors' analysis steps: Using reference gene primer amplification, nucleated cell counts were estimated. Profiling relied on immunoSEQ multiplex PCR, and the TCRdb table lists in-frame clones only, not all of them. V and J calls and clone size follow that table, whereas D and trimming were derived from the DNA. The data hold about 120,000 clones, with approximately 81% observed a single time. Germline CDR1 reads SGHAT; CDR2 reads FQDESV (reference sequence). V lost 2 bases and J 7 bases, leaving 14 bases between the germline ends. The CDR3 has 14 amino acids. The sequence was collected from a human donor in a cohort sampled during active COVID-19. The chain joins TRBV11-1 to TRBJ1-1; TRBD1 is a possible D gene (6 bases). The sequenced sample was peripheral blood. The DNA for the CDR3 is TGTGCCAGCAGCTTAAGGGGGAGGGCCCATGAAGCTTTCTTT. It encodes CASSLRGRAHEAFF.